A selection of T cell receptor beta chains follows, all from one sample in a study of cytomegalovirus exposure and HLA in healthy donors. The assay was immunoSEQ multiplex PCR, and TCRdb's table has in-frame clones only and misses some. This table holds 120,000 to 150,000 clones, roughly 79% found once. Sequencing was performed on PBMCs. Receptors were obtained from a man aged 18 to 30 in good health and CMV-seronegative. The CDR3 runs from the conserved cysteine through the conserved F or W. A D gene is named only where the DNA matches it firmly. Only part of the rows carry a size: once, few, many, or a class if the clone is expanded.

v_gene: TRBV12-5
abundance: few
d_gene: .
j_gene: TRBJ1-6
CDR3aa: CASGLVATASSYNSPLHF
CDR3nt: TGTGCTAGTGGTTTGGTCGCGACAGCTAGCTCCTATAATTCACCCCTCCACTTT

v_gene: TRBV7-2
abundance: .
d_gene: .
j_gene: TRBJ1-3
CDR3aa: CASSLSWGAGNTIYF
CDR3nt: TGTGCCAGCAGCTTAAGCTGGGGCGCTGGAAACACCATATATTTT

v_gene: TRBV15
abundance: .
d_gene: TRBD1
j_gene: TRBJ2-3
CDR3aa: CATSSDRGGTDTQYF
CDR3nt: TGTGCCACCAGCAGCGACAGGGGAGGCACAGATACGCAGTATTTT

v_gene: TRBV7-8
abundance: .
d_gene: .
j_gene: TRBJ2-5
CDR3aa: CASSLEAWAGLGEQYF
CDR3nt: TGTGCCAGCAGCTTAGAGGCGTGGGCAGGCCTGGGAGAGCAGTACTTC

v_gene: TRBV9
abundance: once
d_gene: TRBD1
j_gene: TRBJ2-3
CDR3aa: CASSVGPGQQLTDTQYF
CDR3nt: TGTGCCAGCAGCGTAGGGCCGGGACAGCAACTCACAGATACGCAGTATTTT

v_gene: TRBV18
abundance: .
d_gene: .
j_gene: TRBJ1-5
CDR3aa: CASSPQGLSNQPQHF
CDR3nt: TGTGCCAGCTCACCGCAGGGTTTGAGCAATCAGCCCCAGCATTTT

v_gene: TRBV6-1
abundance: .
d_gene: .
j_gene: TRBJ1-2
CDR3aa: CASEGINGYTF
CDR3nt: TGTGCCAGCGAGGGAATAAATGGCTACACCTTC

v_gene: TRBV27
abundance: .
d_gene: .
j_gene: TRBJ2-6
CDR3aa: CASSLYGGPKSGANVLTF
CDR3nt: TGTGCCAGCAGTTTATACGGGGGGCCCAAATCTGGGGCCAACGTCCTGACTTTC

v_gene: TRBV9
abundance: .
d_gene: .
j_gene: TRBJ2-5
CDR3aa: CASSGRLGRGPKETQYF
CDR3nt: TGTGCCAGCAGCGGACGACTCGGGCGGGGGCCTAAAGAGACCCAGTACTTC

v_gene: TRBV6-5
abundance: .
d_gene: TRBD1
j_gene: TRBJ2-7
CDR3aa: CASRPGTGWYEQYF
CDR3nt: TGTGCCAGCAGGCCCGGGACAGGGTGGTACGAGCAGTACTTC

v_gene: TRBV5-4
abundance: .
d_gene: .
j_gene: TRBJ1-1
CDR3aa: CASSLSDGRVGEAFF
CDR3nt: TGTGCCAGCAGCTTGTCTGACGGGAGAGTGGGTGAAGCTTTCTTT

v_gene: TRBV10-3
abundance: .
d_gene: .
j_gene: TRBJ2-5
CDR3aa: CAISDRAPQETQYF
CDR3nt: TGTGCCATCAGTGACAGGGCACCCCAAGAGACCCAGTACTTC

v_gene: TRBV6-5
abundance: few
d_gene: .
j_gene: TRBJ2-6
CDR3aa: CASGSSGANVLTF
CDR3nt: TGTGCCAGCGGTAGCTCTGGGGCCAACGTCCTGACTTTC

v_gene: TRBV5-6
abundance: .
d_gene: TRBD1
j_gene: TRBJ1-2
CDR3aa: CASSLWTGSGYTF
CDR3nt: TGTGCCAGCAGCCTATGGACAGGGAGTGGCTACACCTTC

v_gene: TRBV19
abundance: .
d_gene: TRBD1
j_gene: TRBJ2-5
CDR3aa: CASSIDQGAGETQYF
CDR3nt: TGTGCCAGTAGTATAGACCAGGGGGCCGGGGAGACCCAGTACTTC

v_gene: TRBV10-2
abundance: .
d_gene: TRBD2
j_gene: TRBJ2-3
CDR3aa: CATGGGIASGTSTDTQYF
CDR3nt: TGCGCCACCGGGGGTGGAATAGCTAGCGGTACTAGCACAGATACGCAGTATTTT

v_gene: TRBV6-1
abundance: few
d_gene: .
j_gene: TRBJ1-1
CDR3aa: CASGWRGRTEAFF
CDR3nt: TGTGCCAGCGGGTGGCGGGGCCGCACTGAAGCTTTCTTT

v_gene: TRBV19
abundance: .
d_gene: .
j_gene: TRBJ1-5
CDR3aa: CASSMSGTWQPQHF
CDR3nt: TGTGCCAGTAGTATGTCGGGGACTTGGCAGCCCCAGCATTTT

v_gene: TRBV7-2
abundance: .
d_gene: .
j_gene: TRBJ1-6
CDR3aa: CASSLDMNSPLHF
CDR3nt: TGTGCCAGCAGCTTAGATATGAATTCACCCCTCCACTTT

v_gene: TRBV29-1
abundance: .
d_gene: TRBD1
j_gene: TRBJ2-3
CDR3aa: CSASQGQRTDTQYF
CDR3nt: TGCAGCGCCTCCCAGGGACAGCGCACAGATACGCAGTATTTT

v_gene: TRBV19
abundance: .
d_gene: .
j_gene: TRBJ1-1
CDR3aa: CASSIPRQVEAFF
CDR3nt: TGTGCCAGTAGTATACCTCGGCAGGTTGAAGCTTTCTTT

v_gene: TRBV13
abundance: .
d_gene: .
j_gene: TRBJ2-5
CDR3aa: CASSLDRQETQYF
CDR3nt: TGTGCCAGCAGCTTAGACAGACAAGAGACCCAGTACTTC

v_gene: TRBV6-6
abundance: .
d_gene: .
j_gene: TRBJ1-1
CDR3aa: CASSYSSRDTEAFF
CDR3nt: TGTGCCAGCAGTTACTCGAGCAGGGATACTGAAGCTTTCTTT

v_gene: TRBV5-6
abundance: .
d_gene: .
j_gene: TRBJ1-1
CDR3aa: CASSPAGRGTEAFF
CDR3nt: TGTGCCAGCAGCCCCGCGGGGAGAGGTACTGAAGCTTTCTTT

v_gene: TRBV4-3
abundance: .
d_gene: TRBD1
j_gene: TRBJ1-2
CDR3aa: CASSTGTGDGYTF
CDR3nt: TGCGCCAGCAGTACAGGGACAGGGGATGGCTACACCTTC

v_gene: TRBV5-1
abundance: few
d_gene: .
j_gene: TRBJ2-5
CDR3aa: CASSATEETQYF
CDR3nt: TGCGCCAGCAGCGCCACAGAAGAGACCCAGTACTTC

v_gene: TRBV4-1
abundance: .
d_gene: TRBD1
j_gene: TRBJ2-7
CDR3aa: CASSQDRQGVSYEQYF
CDR3nt: TGCGCCAGCAGCCAAGATCGGCAGGGGGTCTCCTACGAGCAGTACTTC

v_gene: TRBV5-1
abundance: .
d_gene: .
j_gene: TRBJ2-7
CDR3aa: CASRGEYEQYF
CDR3nt: TGCGCCAGCCGGGGAGAATACGAGCAGTACTTC

v_gene: TRBV2
abundance: .
d_gene: TRBD1
j_gene: TRBJ1-2
CDR3aa: CACSRDRGSYGYTF
CDR3nt: TGTGCCTGTTCTCGGGACAGGGGCAGCTATGGCTACACCTTC

v_gene: TRBV4-2
abundance: .
d_gene: TRBD1
j_gene: TRBJ2-7
CDR3aa: CASSSRQGDRWEQYF
CDR3nt: TGTGCCAGCAGCAGCCGACAGGGGGATAGGTGGGAGCAGTACTTC

v_gene: TRBV5-1
abundance: .
d_gene: TRBD2
j_gene: TRBJ2-3
CDR3aa: CASSLSVAASGTGTDTQYF
CDR3nt: TGCGCCAGCAGCTTGTCGGTTGCGGCTAGCGGGACTGGCACAGATACGCAGTATTTT

v_gene: TRBV9
abundance: .
d_gene: .
j_gene: TRBJ1-2
CDR3aa: CASSDSTGLGYTF
CDR3nt: TGTGCCAGCAGCGATTCAACAGGGTTGGGCTACACCTTC

v_gene: TRBV9
abundance: .
d_gene: TRBD1
j_gene: TRBJ2-2
CDR3aa: CASSVGWRGTGPTGELFF
CDR3nt: TGTGCCAGCAGCGTAGGGTGGCGAGGGACAGGGCCCACCGGGGAGCTGTTTTTT

v_gene: TRBV4-2
abundance: .
d_gene: TRBD2
j_gene: TRBJ2-3
CDR3aa: CASSQYGGSTDTQYF
CDR3nt: TGTGCCAGCAGCCAATACGGGGGGAGCACAGATACGCAGTATTTT

v_gene: TRBV7-8
abundance: .
d_gene: .
j_gene: TRBJ1-1
CDR3aa: CASSLARVRAEAFF
CDR3nt: TGTGCCAGCAGCTTAGCGAGGGTAAGGGCTGAAGCTTTCTTT

v_gene: TRBV2
abundance: .
d_gene: .
j_gene: TRBJ1-5
CDR3aa: CASSEDRHNQPQHF
CDR3nt: TGTGCCAGCAGTGAGGACAGACACAATCAGCCCCAGCATTTT

v_gene: TRBV2
abundance: .
d_gene: .
j_gene: TRBJ1-2
CDR3aa: CASADSYGYTF
CDR3nt: TGTGCCAGCGCGGACAGCTATGGCTACACCTTC

v_gene: TRBV5-4
abundance: .
d_gene: .
j_gene: TRBJ1-2
CDR3aa: CASSFLIVQGIVDGYTF
CDR3nt: TGTGCCAGCAGCTTCCTCATTGTTCAGGGTATTGTTGATGGCTACACCTTC

v_gene: TRBV5-5
abundance: few
d_gene: .
j_gene: TRBJ2-1
CDR3aa: CASTGSSYNEQFF
CDR3nt: TGTGCTAGCACGGGGAGCTCCTACAATGAGCAGTTCTTC

v_gene: TRBV5-8
abundance: .
d_gene: TRBD1
j_gene: TRBJ2-7
CDR3aa: CASSDGQGAIPYEQYF
CDR3nt: TGTGCCAGCAGCGACGGTCAGGGGGCGATTCCCTACGAGCAGTACTTC

v_gene: TRBV7-9
abundance: once
d_gene: TRBD2
j_gene: TRBJ2-5
CDR3aa: CASSFLTSGGAGETQYF
CDR3nt: TGTGCCAGCAGCTTCTTGACTAGCGGGGGGGCCGGGGAGACCCAGTACTTC

v_gene: TRBV5-1
abundance: .
d_gene: .
j_gene: TRBJ2-7
CDR3aa: CASSGGSGYEQYF
CDR3nt: TGCGCCAGCAGCGGGGGGTCAGGCTACGAGCAGTACTTC

v_gene: TRBV6-5
abundance: .
d_gene: TRBD1
j_gene: TRBJ2-2
CDR3aa: CASRRQGFDTGELFF
CDR3nt: TGTGCCAGCAGGAGACAGGGGTTTGACACCGGGGAGCTGTTTTTT

v_gene: TRBV4-3
abundance: few
d_gene: TRBD2
j_gene: TRBJ2-7
CDR3aa: CASSHALAGGTISSYEQYF
CDR3nt: TGCGCCAGCAGCCATGCACTAGCGGGGGGAACTATCAGCTCCTACGAGCAGTACTTC

v_gene: TRBV5-1
abundance: once
d_gene: .
j_gene: TRBJ2-1
CDR3aa: CASSLGGGVPLSEFF
CDR3nt: TGCGCCAGCAGCTTGGGAGGGGGGGTGCCCCTTTCGGAGTTCTTC

v_gene: TRBV10-3
abundance: .
d_gene: .
j_gene: TRBJ1-2
CDR3aa: CAISESADYYGYTF
CDR3nt: TGTGCCATCAGTGAGTCGGCAGATTACTATGGCTACACCTTC

v_gene: TRBV9
abundance: .
d_gene: .
j_gene: TRBJ1-3
CDR3aa: CASSVAGGKEDTIYF
CDR3nt: TGTGCCAGCAGCGTAGCTGGGGGGAAAGAGGACACCATATATTTT